At least ten counts were recorded for the clone carrying this T cell receptor beta chain. This record comes from a study of read filtering for tumor transcriptome and immune sequencing. This library used approximately 390 ng RNA and molecular barcoded adaptors spanning alpha/delta and beta/gamma chains. MiXCR, run by TCRdb on the reads, gives a single entry per CDR3 protein. Of 50,000 or so distinct CDR3 sequences in the sample, around an eighth were seen once. The CDR3 is 14 residues long. V was pared by 5 bases and J by 7 bases, with 14 bases between. This sequence joins TRBV12-3 or TRBV12-4 and TRBJ2-2, with D possibly matching TRBD1 (6 bases). Sequencing input: a population of CD138-negative cells sorted from bone marrow. This receptor was taken from a donor at least 40 years old with multiple myeloma. The CDR3 loop is CASSLGADSGELFF. The CDR3 bases are TGTGCCAGCAGTCTCGGGGCGGACAGCGGGGAGCTGTTTTTT.